This T cell receptor (beta chain) originates from a study of regulatory T cells in long-lasting Graves disease. CDR3 regions were amplified by Arm-PCR using iRepertoire HTBI primers to build TCR beta libraries. From the multiplex PCR reads, TCRdb called clonotypes with MiXCR, one entry per CDR3 protein. The sample consists of 560,000 or so distinct CDR3 sequences, about 16% of them appearing once. At least ten counts were recorded for this clonotype. Time point in this sample: newly diagnosed GD, antithyroid drugs for less than 3 months. Extracted RNA from PBMCs served as the source of the TCR library. Germline CDR1 SGHVS, CDR2 FQNEAQ. The CDR3 contains 15 residues. J lost 6 bases, V lost 5 bases, and 9 bases had no gene match. The sample was also linked to a second study, of T cells in Graves' hyperthyroidism and ophthalmopathy.

This sequence originates from a man aged 18 to 29 with Graves disease. The J gene is TRBJ1-2, the V gene TRBV7-8; TRBD1 aligns across 10 bases. The sample consisted of peripheral blood mononuclear cells (PBMCs), taken at new diagnosis, from a patient treated with antithyroid drugs. CDR3 nucleotide sequence: TGTGCCAGCAGCCGCGGACAGGGGGGTTCACATGGCTACACCTTC. This codes for CASSRGQGGSHGYTF.